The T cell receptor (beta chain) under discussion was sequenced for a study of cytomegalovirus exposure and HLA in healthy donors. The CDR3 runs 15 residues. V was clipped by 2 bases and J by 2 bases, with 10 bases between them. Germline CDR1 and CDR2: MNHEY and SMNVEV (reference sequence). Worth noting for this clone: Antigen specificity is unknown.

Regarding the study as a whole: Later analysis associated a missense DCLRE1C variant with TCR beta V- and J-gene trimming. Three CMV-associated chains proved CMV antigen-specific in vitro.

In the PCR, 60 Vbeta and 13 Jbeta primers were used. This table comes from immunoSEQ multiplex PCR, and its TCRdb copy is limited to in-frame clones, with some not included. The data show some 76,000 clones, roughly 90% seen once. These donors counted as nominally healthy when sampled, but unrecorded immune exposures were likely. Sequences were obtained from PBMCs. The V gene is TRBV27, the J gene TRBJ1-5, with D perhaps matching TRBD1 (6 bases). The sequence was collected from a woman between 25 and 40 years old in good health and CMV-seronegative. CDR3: CASSLGPGGNQPQHF. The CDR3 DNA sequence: TGTGCCAGCAGTTTAGGGCCAGGGGGCAATCAGCCCCAGCATTTT.